This TCR beta chain was profiled in a study of blood T cell repertoires in COVID-19. CDR3 length equals 14 residues. The ends lost 3 bases at V and 2 bases at J; junction bases unmatched: 3. CDR1 is MGHDK, CDR2 SYGVNS, per germline. Original processing notes: Amplification with reference gene primers provided the estimates of nucleated cell counts. This table comes from immunoSEQ multiplex PCR, and its TCRdb copy is limited to in-frame clones, with some not included. That table supplies the V and J calls and clone size; D and trimming were determined from the DNA. The sample holds roughly 250,000 clones, 88% seen once.

The gene calls are TRBV25-1 and TRBJ2-7; 8 nucleotides line up with TRBD1. Sequenced: peripheral blood. This receptor was identified in a man aged 55 to 70 who had recovered from COVID-19. CDR3 residues: CASSDGQGTYEQYF. The CDR3 DNA follows: TGTGCCAGCAGTGATGGACAGGGTACCTACGAGCAGTACTTC.